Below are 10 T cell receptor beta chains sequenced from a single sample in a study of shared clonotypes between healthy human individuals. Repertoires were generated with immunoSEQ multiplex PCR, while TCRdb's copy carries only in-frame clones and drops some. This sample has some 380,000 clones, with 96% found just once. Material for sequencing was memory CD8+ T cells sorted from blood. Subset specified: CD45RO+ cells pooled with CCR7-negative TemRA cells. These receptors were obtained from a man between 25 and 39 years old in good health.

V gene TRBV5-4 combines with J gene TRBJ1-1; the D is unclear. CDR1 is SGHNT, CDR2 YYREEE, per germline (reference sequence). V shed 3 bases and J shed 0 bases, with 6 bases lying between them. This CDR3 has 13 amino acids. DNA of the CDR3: TGTGCCAGCAGCTCAAGCTTGAACACTGAAGCTTTCTTT. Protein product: CASSSSLNTEAFF.

CDR3 loop: CASSSGGDDGTDTQYF. In DNA, the CDR3 is TGTGCCAGCAGCTCCGGAGGCGATGATGGCACAGATACGCAGTATTTT. The rearrangement uses TRBV11-2 and TRBJ2-3, with a tentative D call TRBD2 (5 bases). Germline V gene lookup returns CDR1 SGHAT and CDR2 FQNNGV. The ends were cut back, 4 bases at V and 1 base at J, with 15 bases in the middle. This CDR3 spans 16 amino acids.

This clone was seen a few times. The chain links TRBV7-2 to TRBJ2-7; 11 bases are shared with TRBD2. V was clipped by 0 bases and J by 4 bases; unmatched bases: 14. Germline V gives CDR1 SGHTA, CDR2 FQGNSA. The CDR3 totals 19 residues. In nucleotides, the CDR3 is TGTGCCAGCAGCTTAGCAGTCTCCTCTAGCGGGAGGAGGGGATACGAGCAGTACTTC. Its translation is CASSLAVSSSGRRGYEQYF.

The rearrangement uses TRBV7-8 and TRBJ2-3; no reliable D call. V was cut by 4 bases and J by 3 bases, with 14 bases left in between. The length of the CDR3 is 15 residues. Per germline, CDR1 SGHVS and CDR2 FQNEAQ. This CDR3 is CASSSLLGGTDTQYF. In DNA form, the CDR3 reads TGTGCCAGCAGCTCTCTACTGGGTGGTACAGATACGCAGTATTTT.

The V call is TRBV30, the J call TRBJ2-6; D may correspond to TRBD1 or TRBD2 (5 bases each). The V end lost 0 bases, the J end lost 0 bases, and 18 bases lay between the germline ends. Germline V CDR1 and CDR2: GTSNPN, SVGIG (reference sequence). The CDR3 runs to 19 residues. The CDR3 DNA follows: TGTGCCTGGAGTGTACCCGTGAGGGGTTACCTCTCTGGGGCCAACGTCCTGACTTTC. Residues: CAWSVPVRGYLSGANVLTF.

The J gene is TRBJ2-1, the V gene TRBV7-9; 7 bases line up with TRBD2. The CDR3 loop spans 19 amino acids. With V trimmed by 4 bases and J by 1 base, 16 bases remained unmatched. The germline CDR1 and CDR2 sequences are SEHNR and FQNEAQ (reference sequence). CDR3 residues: CASSYTSGVAGGSYNEQFF. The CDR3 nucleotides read TGTGCCAGCAGCTACACGTCGGGGGTAGCGGGTGGGTCCTACAATGAGCAGTTCTTC.

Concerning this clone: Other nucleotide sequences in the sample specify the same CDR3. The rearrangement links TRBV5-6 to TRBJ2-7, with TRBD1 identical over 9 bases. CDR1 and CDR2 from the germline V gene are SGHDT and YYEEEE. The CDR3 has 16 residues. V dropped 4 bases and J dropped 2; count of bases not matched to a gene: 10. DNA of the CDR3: TGTGCCAGCAGCCTGGGGGGACAGGGACCCCCCTACGAGCAGTACTTC. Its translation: CASSLGGQGPPYEQYF. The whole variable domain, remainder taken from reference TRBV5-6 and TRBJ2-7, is DAGVTQSPTHLIKTRGQQVTLRCSPKSGHDTVSWYQQALGQGPQFIFQYYEEEERQRGNFPDRFSGHQFPNYSSELNVNALLLGDSALYLCASSLGGQGPPYEQYFGPGTRLTVT.

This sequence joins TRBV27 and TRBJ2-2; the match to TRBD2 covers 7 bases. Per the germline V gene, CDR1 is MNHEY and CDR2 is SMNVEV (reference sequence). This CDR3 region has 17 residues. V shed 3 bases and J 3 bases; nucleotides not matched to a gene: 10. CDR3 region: CASSFFRTSLHTGELFF. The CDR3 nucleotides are TGTGCCAGCAGTTTTTTTCGGACTAGTCTACACACCGGGGAGCTGTTTTTT.

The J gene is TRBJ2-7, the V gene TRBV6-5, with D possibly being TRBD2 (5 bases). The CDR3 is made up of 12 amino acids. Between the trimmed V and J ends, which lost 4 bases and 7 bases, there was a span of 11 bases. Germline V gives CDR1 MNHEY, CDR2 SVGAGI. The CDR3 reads CASSSLGNEQYF. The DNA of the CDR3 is TGTGCCAGCAGTTCACTAGGGAATGAGCAGTACTTC.

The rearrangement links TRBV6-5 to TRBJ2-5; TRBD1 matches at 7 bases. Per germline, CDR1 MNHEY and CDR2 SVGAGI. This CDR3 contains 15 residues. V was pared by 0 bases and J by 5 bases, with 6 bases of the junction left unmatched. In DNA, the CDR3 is TGTGCCAGCAGTTACTCACAGGGGATCGGGGAGACCCAGTACTTC. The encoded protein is CASSYSQGIGETQYF.